This entry describes one T cell receptor beta chain. What it binds is unknown. This record belongs to a study of synovial regulatory T cells in juvenile arthritis. Overall study results and limits: TCR diversity was lower in inflammation-associated blood Treg cells than in other blood Treg cells. Synovial Teff and blood CPL repertoires partially overlapped with iaTreg TCR repertoires, which were largely patient-private.

The table came from immunoSEQ multiplex PCR; TCRdb's copy has only in-frame clones and leaves some out. The table lists approximately 10,000 clones. The V gene's germline CDR1 is SNHLY and CDR2 FYNNEI. The CDR3 runs 14 residues. No DNA accompanies this entry. V and J are TRBV2 and TRBJ1-5. This TCR derives from a donor aged 2-30 years with juvenile idiopathic arthritis. Sequences were obtained from Treg cells from blood. Subset described: HLA-DR+ inflammation-associated blood Treg cells. Here the CDR3 reads CASSEVSGNQPQHF.